The 12 T cell receptor beta chains below all came from one sample that was sequenced in a study of cytomegalovirus exposure and HLA in healthy donors. PCR used 60 Vbeta primers and 13 Jbeta primers. Assay used: immunoSEQ multiplex PCR; TCRdb lists only in-frame clones, some missing. The sample has some 200,000 clones; about 80% are singletons. Sequencing was done on a sample of PBMCs. The receptor source for this set is a woman under 40 in good health and CMV-seronegative.

The rearrangement uses TRBV7-8 and TRBJ2-1; possibly TRBD2 for D (6 bases). CDR3 length: 17 amino acids. Trimming cost V 4 bases and J 6 bases, with 22 bases left between them. Germline lookup yields CDR1 SGHVS and CDR2 FQNEAQ. In nucleotides, the CDR3 is TGTGCCAGCAGCTCGCCGGATTCGACTAGTCTTTTCAATGAGCAGTTCTTC. This translates into CASSSPDSTSLFNEQFF.

This clone was detected only once. The rearrangement joins TRBV5-5 to TRBJ1-6; TRBD1 agrees at 9 bases. CDR1 SGHKS and CDR2 YYEKEE come from the germline V gene (reference sequence). The CDR3 contains 19 residues. The junction had 18 bases not matched to a gene; V was cut back by 4 bases and J by 7 bases. The CDR3 nucleotides are TGTGCCAGCAGCGCTTACGGAAGTCCCGGGACAGGGAACAATTCACCCCTCCACTTT. It codes for CASSAYGSPGTGNNSPLHF.

About this clone: Compared with germline, one end of the junction differs, possibly owing to a read error. V is TRBV7-9 and J is TRBJ2-5; unclear D gene. The CDR3 is 13 amino acids. The germline V gene has CDR1 SEHNR and CDR2 FQNEAQ (reference sequence). The CDR3 nucleotides read TGTTCCAGCAGCTTCAGCGCCAGAGAGACCCAGTACTTC. Residues: CSSSFSARETQYF.

V gene TRBV29-1 combines with J gene TRBJ2-7, with D possibly matching TRBD2 (5 bases). V was cut by 4 bases and J by 0 bases, with 16 bases left in between. Germline CDR1 is SQVTM and CDR2 is ANQGSEA. This CDR3 region has 15 residues. CDR3 sequence (DNA): TGCAGCGTTGTTGGTATTAGAGGGAACTCCTACGAGCAGTACTTC. Residues: CSVVGIRGNSYEQYF.

CDR3 bases: TGTGCCAGCAGCTTAGCCGGGACAGTGTATGGCTACACCTTC. The encoded protein is CASSLAGTVYGYTF. The genes are TRBV7-9 and TRBJ1-2; 7 nucleotides align to TRBD1. Germline V lookup: CDR1 SEHNR, CDR2 FQNEAQ (reference sequence). The ends lost 0 bases at V and 5 bases at J; junction bases unmatched: 3. CDR3 size: 14 residues.

The chain couples TRBV6-1 to TRBJ2-3, with D possibly matching TRBD2 (6 bases). V lost 6 bases and J lost 3, with 10 bases in between. CDR3 length equals 13 residues. The germline V gene has CDR1 MNHNS and CDR2 SASEGT. CDR3 region: CASRRDFTDTQYF. CDR3 DNA: TGTGCCAGCAGAAGGGACTTTACAGATACGCAGTATTTT.

The rearrangement joins TRBV10-1 to TRBJ2-5; D is unclear. Germline CDR1 reads WNHNN; CDR2 reads SYGVQD (reference sequence). The CDR3 has 13 residues. Trimming pared 6 bases from V and 5 bases from J, leaving 13 bases between. This CDR3 is CASSRQVDETQYF. CDR3 DNA: TGCGCCAGCAGCCGCCAGGTCGATGAGACCCAGTACTTC.

CDR3 nucleotide sequence: TGTGCCAGCAGTGAAGTTCAGAACACTGAAGCTTTCTTT. Translation: CASSEVQNTEAFF. V usage is TRBV6-1 and J usage is TRBJ1-1; no clear D gene. The CDR3 is made up of 13 amino acids. V lost 1 base to trimming and J lost 1 base, with 4 bases between them. The germline V gene has CDR1 MNHNS and CDR2 SASEGT.

The gene calls are TRBV5-1 and TRBJ2-7, with 8 bases lining up with TRBD1. CDR1 is SGHRS, CDR2 YFSETQ, per germline. V trimming: 4 bases; J trimming: 6 bases; junction bases outside the gene matches: 9. This CDR3 spans 14 amino acids. The CDR3 is CASSTGQGRGEQYF. The CDR3 bases are TGCGCCAGCAGCACAGGACAGGGTAGGGGCGAGCAGTACTTC.

This rearrangement joins TRBV30 to TRBJ1-1; D perhaps matches TRBD1 (6 bases). This CDR3 is 14 amino acids long. The germline V and J ends were trimmed by 7 bases and 6 bases, with 21 bases remaining between them. Germline lookup yields CDR1 GTSNPN and CDR2 SVGIG (reference sequence). This CDR3 is CASAGGAVGPEAFF. Written as DNA, the CDR3 is TGTGCCTCCGCTGGGGGGGCGGTGGGGCCTGAAGCTTTCTTT. Using reference TRBV30 and TRBJ1-1 for the parts outside the CDR3, the full variable domain is SQTIHQWPATLVQPVGSPLSLECTVEGTSNPNLYWYRQAAGRGLQLLFYSVGIGQISSEVPQNLSASRPQDRQFILSSKKLLLSDSGFYLCASAGGAVGPEAFFGQGTRLTVV.

The chain couples TRBV28 to TRBJ1-2; no definite D call. V was clipped by 1 base and J by 3 bases, with 21 bases between them. CDR1 MDHEN and CDR2 SYDVKM come from the germline V gene. This CDR3 has 18 amino acids. In DNA form, the CDR3 reads TGTGCCAGCAGTTTATCCGACATGGAGGGTTGGATTGACTATGGCTACACCTTC. Protein: CASSLSDMEGWIDYGYTF.

J is TRBJ2-2 and V is TRBV9; 9 nucleotides align to TRBD2. Trimming took 2 bases from V and 7 from J; bases not matched to a gene: 6. This CDR3 region has 15 residues. From germline, CDR1 is SGDLS and CDR2 YYNGEE. CDR3 region: CASSVERGVGGELFF. The CDR3 coding sequence is TGTGCCAGCAGCGTTGAGCGGGGGGTGGGCGGGGAGCTGTTTTTT.